This is a list of T cell receptor beta chains from one sample in a study of CD8 T cells in Susac syndrome. TCRdb recomputed calls from the immunoSEQ multiplex PCR reads with MiXCR, one row per CDR3 protein. The sample contains hundreds of thousands of distinct CDR3 sequences, 85% to 95% of which appear only once. The sequenced sample was CD4+ T cells from PBMCs. The receptors come from a human donor with Susac syndrome. The conserved cysteine and the conserved F or W are not part of the CDR3 here. Fields, in order: J gene, V gene, CDR3 length, CDR3 protein.

TRBJ1-1,TRBV3-1,12,ASSHTGGHTEAF
TRBJ2-6,TRBV29-1,11,SVGLSGGNVLT
TRBJ2-7,TRBV7-2,10,ASSSYTGEQY
TRBJ2-7,TRBV20-1,15,SARERGTGQGSSEQY
TRBJ1-2,TRBV6-2/TRBV6-3,9,ASSQGARHT
TRBJ1-4,TRBV28,13,ASSLWMAERRKLF
TRBJ2-1,TRBV5-6,14,ASSLRQAAFYNEQF
TRBJ2-2,TRBV29-1,10,SVDRPTGELF
TRBJ1-2,TRBV30,14,AWSFDIPGQGYGYT
TRBJ1-1,TRBV2,12,ASSVERGYTEAF
TRBJ2-1,TRBV5-1,13,ASSFRRSSYNEQF
TRBJ1-5,TRBV4-1,13,ASSQDRDSNQPQH
TRBJ1-2,TRBV10-3,11,AISETGRHGYT
TRBJ2-1,TRBV28,11,ASSLGQGLEQF
TRBJ2-5,TRBV15,15,ATSSGGQWPVGETQY
TRBJ2-2,TRBV2,12,ASSERSNTGELF
TRBJ1-2,TRBV30,10,AWLSPVGGYT